This is a list of T cell receptor beta chains from one sample in a study of T cells in Graves' hyperthyroidism and ophthalmopathy. TCRdb passed the multiplex PCR reads through MiXCR, listing each CDR3 protein once. The table records about 600,000 distinct CDR3 sequences, approximately 15% of them present only once. The sequencing sample was made of blood. The receptors come from a woman aged 40 to 50 with Graves' ophthalmopathy. Each CDR3 is given with its conserved first and last residue. D genes are given only for firm matches. Some rows have no size entry. The others give once, few or many, or a class for an expanded clone.

V gene	J gene	D gene	clone size	CDR3 protein	CDR3 DNA
TRBV3-1	TRBJ2-1	NA	many	CASSQVGRGINNEQFF	TGTGCCAGCAGCCAAGTCGGGCGGGGTATCAACAATGAGCAGTTCTTC
TRBV20-1	TRBJ2-3	TRBD2	few	CSASPRISGRAADTQYF	TGCAGTGCTAGCCCCAGAATTAGCGGGAGGGCCGCAGATACGCAGTATTTT
TRBV20-1	TRBJ2-3	TRBD1	NA	CSAREKGALTDTQYF	TGCAGTGCTAGAGAGAAGGGGGCGCTCACAGATACGCAGTATTTT
TRBV6-1	TRBJ2-7	NA	few	CASSRDPVDEQYF	TGTGCCAGCAGCCGGGACCCCGTTGACGAGCAGTACTTC
TRBV7-2	TRBJ1-4	NA	many	CASSSSGLTNEKLFF	TGTGCCAGCAGTTCTTCAGGGCTTACTAATGAAAAACTGTTTTTT
TRBV2	TRBJ1-4	NA	NA	CASSVLLGEKLFF	TGTGCCAGCAGTGTTCTCCTGGGAGAAAAACTGTTTTTT
TRBV7-9	TRBJ1-2	NA	NA	CASSLDRYGYIF	TGTGCCAGCAGCTTAGACAGATATGGCTACATCTTC
TRBV2	TRBJ2-1	NA	many	CASSVRQGYNEQFF	TGTGCCAGCAGTGTGAGGCAGGGGTACAATGAGCAGTTCTTC
TRBV6-1	TRBJ2-1	NA	few	CASKRGLSDYNEQFF	TGTGCCAGCAAGAGGGGACTTAGCGATTACAATGAGCAGTTCTTC
TRBV6-1	TRBJ2-1	TRBD2	many	CASSVSGRVRNEQFF	TGTGCCAGCAGTGTCAGCGGGAGGGTAAGAAATGAGCAGTTCTTC
TRBV11-2	TRBJ2-3	NA	many	CASSLVTSTDTQYF	TGTGCCAGCAGCTTAGTAACTAGTACCGATACGCAGTATTTT
TRBV11-2	TRBJ2-3	TRBD1	many	CASLVQGKDTQYF	TGTGCCAGCCTTGTACAGGGGAAAGATACGCAGTATTTT
TRBV20-1	TRBJ2-7	NA	many	CSGLRLGSYEQYF	TGCAGTGGACTCCGTCTAGGATCCTACGAGCAGTACTTC
TRBV3-1	TRBJ2-3	NA	many	CASSRQITDTQYF	TGTGCCAGCAGCCGACAGATCACAGATACGCAGTATTTT
TRBV11-2	TRBJ2-1	TRBD1	NA	CASSQPGQGAREQFF	TGTGCCAGCAGCCAGCCGGGACAGGGGGCGCGTGAGCAGTTCTTC
TRBV6-1	TRBJ2-7	TRBD2	many	CASRRTSGEDEQYF	TGTGCCAGCCGTAGGACTAGCGGGGAAGACGAGCAGTACTTC
TRBV29-1	TRBJ2-4	NA	few	CSVVVLENIQYF	TGCAGCGTTGTGGTTCTAGAAAACATTCAGTACTTC
TRBV28	TRBJ1-1	NA	NA	CASSPGRGPNTEAFF	TGTGCCAGCAGTCCCGGCAGGGGACCGAACACTGAAGCTTTCTTT
TRBV3-1	TRBJ1-1	TRBD1	many	CASSHTGTGGWNTEAFF	TGTGCCAGCAGCCATACGGGGACAGGGGGTTGGAACACTGAAGCTTTCTTT
TRBV7-8	TRBJ2-5	TRBD2	many	CASSYGREAETQYF	TGTGCCAGCAGCTACGGGCGGGAGGCAGAGACCCAGTACTTC
TRBV12-5	TRBJ1-4	NA	few	CASGFEAFNEKLFF	TGTGCTAGTGGTTTCGAGGCCTTTAATGAAAAACTGTTTTTT
TRBV7-6	TRBJ2-1	NA	NA	CASSSPPGNEQFF	TGTGCCAGCAGCTCTCCCCCGGGGAATGAGCAGTTCTTC
TRBV28	TRBJ2-1	NA	NA	CASSRTPTSSYNEQFF	TGTGCCAGCAGTAGGACTCCGACGAGCTCCTACAATGAGCAGTTCTTC
TRBV5-4	TRBJ2-7	TRBD1	many	CASSPGTGSSYEQYF	TGTGCCAGCAGCCCGGGGACAGGGAGCTCCTACGAGCAGTACTTC
TRBV5-1	TRBJ1-1	TRBD1	few	CASSLDLDRGDTEAFF	TGCGCCAGCAGCTTAGACCTGGACAGGGGGGACACTGAAGCTTTCTTT
TRBV6-1	TRBJ1-3	NA	NA	CASSKDSSLHTIYF	TGTGCCAGCAGTAAGGACAGTAGCCTGCACACCATATATTTT
TRBV20-1	TRBJ1-5	NA	many	CSARRGEQPQHF	TGCAGTGCTAGAAGGGGGGAACAGCCCCAGCATTTT
TRBV11-1	TRBJ2-3	TRBD2	many	CASSLSGEDTQYF	TGTGCCAGCAGCTTAAGCGGGGAAGATACGCAGTATTTT
TRBV2	TRBJ2-5	NA	many	CASTLLHREETQYF	TGTGCCAGCACCTTACTACACCGGGAAGAGACCCAGTACTTC
TRBV6-1	TRBJ2-5	NA	NA	CASTEETTGQETQYF	TGTGCCAGCACAGAAGAGACCACAGGTCAAGAGACCCAGTACTTC
TRBV5-6	TRBJ2-5	TRBD1	many	CASSEDRVETQYF	TGTGCCAGCAGCGAGGACAGGGTGGAGACCCAGTACTTC
TRBV3-1	TRBJ2-5	NA	many	CASSQGEFVGETQYF	TGTGCCAGCAGCCAAGGAGAATTTGTCGGGGAGACCCAGTACTTC
TRBV27	TRBJ2-1	NA	NA	CASSDPRAGRYNEQFF	TGCGCCAGCAGTGACCCGAGGGCGGGGAGGTACAATGAGCAGTTCTTC
TRBV18	TRBJ1-1	NA	many	CASSPQGTNTEAFF	TGTGCCAGCTCACCACAGGGAACAAACACTGAAGCTTTCTTT
TRBV5-1	TRBJ2-1	NA	many	CASSLEGSLGGEQFF	TGCGCCAGCAGCTTGGAAGGTTCCCTAGGGGGTGAGCAGTTCTTC
TRBV30	TRBJ1-1	NA	many	CAWRVALMNTEAFF	TGTGCCTGGAGGGTAGCGCTCATGAACACTGAAGCTTTCTTT
TRBV5-1	TRBJ1-2	TRBD1	few	CASSLTGTGYGYTF	TGCGCCAGCAGCCTGACCGGGACAGGGTACGGCTACACCTTC
TRBV20-1	TRBJ2-5	TRBD1	NA	CSARAPQGVEETQYF	TGCAGTGCTAGAGCCCCACAGGGGGTGGAGGAGACCCAGTACTTC
TRBV18	TRBJ2-7	NA	many	CASSPQAYEQYF	TGTGCCAGCTCACCTCAGGCCTACGAGCAGTACTTC
TRBV6-4	TRBJ2-3	NA	NA	CASSVGQETDTQYF	TGTGCCAGCAGTGTTGGACAAGAGACAGATACGCAGTATTTT
TRBV7-9	TRBJ2-7	TRBD2	NA	CASSLALAGGGFDEQYF	TGTGCCAGCAGCTTAGCGCTGGCGGGAGGGGGTTTCGACGAGCAGTACTTC